This passage covers 30 T cell receptor beta chains from one sample sequenced in a study of STAT3 mutations in large granular lymphocyte leukemia. Study outcomes and limitations: In T-cell large granular lymphocyte leukemia, about half of patients showed multiple immunodominant subclonotypes.

Their antigens are not known. Profiled with immunoSEQ multiplex PCR; TCRdb holds only in-frame clones, not every one. Here the sample spans approximately 45,000 clones, 81% being singletons. Sample: PBMCs. The receptors come from a human donor with T large granular lymphocyte leukemia. Some clones in this sample may be carry-over from other donors' samples.

V usage is TRBV5-1 and J usage is TRBJ1-1; 10 positions agree with TRBD1. With V trimmed by 5 bases and J by 1 base, 8 bases remained unmatched. CDR3 size: 16 residues. Germline V lookup: CDR1 SGHRS, CDR2 YFSETQ. The CDR3 nucleotides read TGCGCCAGCAGTTTTAACCGGGACAGGGGGAACACTGAAGCTTTCTTT. It yields the protein CASSFNRDRGNTEAFF. Using reference TRBV5-1 and TRBJ1-1 for the parts outside the CDR3, the full variable domain is KAGVTQTPRYLIKTRGQQVTLSCSPISGHRSVSWYQQTPGQGLQFLFEYFSETQRNKGNFPGRFSGRQFSNSRSEMNVSTLELGDSALYLCASSFNRDRGNTEAFFGQGTRLTVV.

This clone was detected a few times. The chain has TRBV6-1 and TRBJ2-1; 10 bases fit TRBD2. V trimming: 1 base; J trimming: 10 bases; junction bases outside the gene matches: 10. The CDR3 has 16 amino acids. Germline lookup yields CDR1 MNHNS and CDR2 SASEGT. The CDR3 is CASSEVPSGGGREQFF. In DNA, the CDR3 is TGTGCCAGCAGTGAAGTCCCGAGCGGGGGGGGCAGGGAGCAGTTCTTC.

The rearrangement uses TRBV6-5 and TRBJ1-4; no firm D call. Trimming took off 6 bases at V and 0 bases at J, with 2 bases between the two ends. The CDR3 sequence is 12 residues long. Germline values: CDR1 MNHEY, CDR2 SVGAGI. The CDR3 loop reads CASSATNEKLFF. CDR3 bases: TGTGCCAGCAGCGCAACTAATGAAAAACTGTTTTTT.

The V and J genes are TRBV6-5 and TRBJ1-5; D gene ambiguous. V lost 6 bases and J lost 14, with 20 bases in between. The CDR3 consists of 13 residues. The germline gives CDR1 MNHEY, CDR2 SVGAGI. The CDR3 loop reads CASSNGEGGGEHF. DNA of the CDR3: TGTGCCAGCAGCAACGGGGAAGGCGGAGGCGAGCATTTT.

This chain joins TRBV5-1 and TRBJ2-3; a possible D gene is TRBD1 (6 bases). CDR1 is SGHRS and CDR2 is YFSETQ in the germline V gene. There are 17 residues in the CDR3. V was clipped by 3 bases and J by 0 bases, with 17 bases between them. As DNA, the CDR3 is TGCGCCAGCAGCTGGAACCTCGACAGGACAAGCACAGATACGCAGTATTTT. Protein: CASSWNLDRTSTDTQYF.

The V call is TRBV28, the J call TRBJ2-5; D is unresolved. CDR3 size: 16 residues. Germline values: CDR1 MDHEN, CDR2 SYDVKM. Trimming took 5 bases from V and 5 from J, leaving 21 bases between them. The CDR3 reads CASSKYVQAMSETQYF. CDR3 DNA: TGTGCCAGCAGTAAATATGTCCAGGCTATGTCGGAGACCCAGTACTTC. The variable domain in full, completed from reference TRBV28 and TRBJ2-5, reads DVKVTQSSRYLVKRTGEKVFLECVQDMDHENMFWYRQDPGLGLRLIYFSYDVKMKEKGDIPEGYSVSREKKERFSLILESASTNQTSMYLCASSKYVQAMSETQYFGPGTRLLVL.

The chain carries TRBV6-5 and TRBJ1-2; no clear D. V dropped 0 bases and J dropped 8 bases, with 16 bases sitting between them. The germline V gene encodes CDR1 MNHEY and CDR2 SVGAGI. The CDR3 runs to 15 residues. This CDR3 is CASSYSPAPEAGYTF. The DNA of the CDR3 is TGTGCCAGCAGTTACTCCCCGGCCCCGGAGGCAGGCTACACCTTC.

This clone was seen a handful of times. This chain joins TRBV6-5 and TRBJ2-1; 11 bases align to TRBD1. J was trimmed by 9 bases and V by 6 bases; bases with no gene match: 4. Germline CDR1 reads MNHEY; CDR2 reads SVGAGI. This CDR3 has 13 amino acids. CDR3 in DNA: TGTGCCAGCAGGGACAGGGGGCAAGGTGAGCAGTTCTTC. This sequence encodes CASRDRGQGEQFF.

The chain is built from TRBV6-5 and TRBJ1-4, with D perhaps matching TRBD1 (6 bases). Germline V gene sequence: CDR1 MNHEY, CDR2 SVGAGI. V lost 0 bases and J 15 bases, leaving 14 bases between the germline ends. The CDR3 covers 13 residues. CDR3 protein: CASSYSTGGPMFF. DNA of the CDR3: TGTGCCAGCAGTTACTCGACGGGGGGGCCGATGTTTTTT.

This chain joins TRBV6-5 and TRBJ2-3; 7 nucleotides agree with TRBD1. Germline CDR1 is MNHEY and CDR2 is SVGAGI. The V and J ends lost 8 bases and 10 bases, in that order; junction bases with no gene match: 9. This CDR3 has 12 residues. DNA for the CDR3: TGTGCCAGCGAGACCCGACAGGGTGCGCAGTATTTT. As protein: CASETRQGAQYF.

This chain connects TRBV11-2 to TRBJ1-5; D possibly corresponds to TRBD1 (5 bases). Germline V gene data show CDR1 as SGHAT and CDR2 as FQNNGV. V lost 1 base and J lost 2, with 9 bases in between. The CDR3 covers 15 residues. In nucleotides, the CDR3 is TGTGCCAGCAGCTTAGGCAGGGTTGGCAATCAGCCCCAGCATTTT. Translation gives CASSLGRVGNQPQHF.

The chain combines TRBV6-1 with TRBJ2-3; D might be TRBD2 (6 bases). The CDR3 length is 14 residues. Trimming shortened V by 0 bases and J by 6 bases, and 10 bases separated the two germline ends. Germline assignment: CDR1 MNHNS and CDR2 SASEGT. DNA for the CDR3: TGTGCCAGCAGTGAAGCGGCCGGGGGTGATACGCAGTATTTT. Its protein product is CASSEAAGGDTQYF.

The chain combines TRBV29-1 with TRBJ2-3; TRBD1 is a possible D gene (6 bases). Germline V gene sequence: CDR1 SQVTM, CDR2 ANQGSEA. CDR3 length: 10 amino acids. Trimming took 2 bases from V and 14 from J, leaving 11 bases between them. The CDR3 coding sequence is TGCAGCGTTGAAAGGGGGATTTTGTATTTT. Protein product: CSVERGILYF.

This chain joins TRBV6-5 and TRBJ2-7; TRBD1 might be the D (7 bases). The V and J ends lost 2 bases and 6 bases respectively, with 14 bases between them. Looked up from germline, CDR1 is MNHEY and CDR2 is SVGAGI. The CDR3 is 14 amino acids. CDR3 in DNA: TGTGCCAGCAGTTACAGGAGGGGGCTCGGCGAGCAGTACTTC. It encodes CASSYRRGLGEQYF.

This chain joins TRBV7-8 and TRBJ1-6; possibly TRBD1 for D (6 bases). Deletions cut 8 bases from V and 0 bases from J, with 23 bases between. CDR1 and CDR2 from the germline V gene are SGHVS and FQNEAQ. This CDR3 region has 19 residues. The CDR3: CASSQGSGVGSSYNSPLHF. The CDR3 coding sequence is TGTGCCAGCTCCCAGGGGAGTGGGGTGGGGAGCTCCTATAATTCACCCCTCCACTTT.

The CDR3 sequence is CASSWTAMNTEAFF. CDR3 DNA sequence: TGCGCCAGCAGCTGGACTGCTATGAACACTGAAGCTTTCTTT. V gene TRBV5-1 combines with J gene TRBJ1-1, with D uncertain. Trimming pared 3 bases from V and 0 bases from J, leaving 9 bases between. Germline V gene data show CDR1 as SGHRS and CDR2 as YFSETQ. This CDR3 has 14 residues. Supplemented by reference TRBV5-1 and TRBJ1-1, the full variable domain reads KAGVTQTPRYLIKTRGQQVTLSCSPISGHRSVSWYQQTPGQGLQFLFEYFSETQRNKGNFPGRFSGRQFSNSRSEMNVSTLELGDSALYLCASSWTAMNTEAFFGQGTRLTVV.

J is TRBJ2-7 and V is TRBV5-6; 10 bases match TRBD2. In germline, CDR1 is SGHDT, CDR2 YYEEEE. This CDR3 is built from 16 residues. Trimming cost V 1 base and J 0 bases; bases outside gene matches: 4. The CDR3 sequence: CASSLTSGESSYEQYV. Here the CDR3 DNA reads TGTGCCAGCAGCTTGACTAGCGGGGAAAGCTCCTACGAGCAGTACGTC.

The V gene is TRBV18, the J gene TRBJ2-7; D unclear. The CDR3 totals 13 residues. With 5 bases removed from V and 4 bases from J, the gap between germline ends came to 12 bases. The germline V gene encodes CDR1 KGHSH and CDR2 LQKENI. In DNA, the CDR3 is TGTGCCAGCTCAACGGACGTCGGATACGAGCAGTACTTC. Protein sequence: CASSTDVGYEQYF.

The V call is TRBV29-1, the J call TRBJ2-3; 7 positions agree with TRBD1. V lost 4 bases and J lost 2; bases outside the gene matches: 9. There are 15 residues in the CDR3. The germline V gene encodes CDR1 SQVTM and CDR2 ANQGSEA. The CDR3 DNA sequence: TGCAGCGTTGCAGGGGGACCCTATAACACAGATACGCAGTATTTT. Its translation is CSVAGGPYNTDTQYF.

V gene TRBV7-9 combines with J gene TRBJ2-6; D tentatively fits TRBD1 or TRBD2 (5 bases each). The V gene lost 7 bases and the J gene lost 1 base, with 17 bases spanning the gap. The CDR3 covers 17 residues. Germline V lookup: CDR1 SEHNR, CDR2 FQNEAQ (reference sequence). CDR3 sequence reads: CASNLGTYRSGANVLTF. CDR3 sequence (DNA): TGTGCCAGCAACCTCGGGACCTACAGATCTGGGGCCAACGTCCTGACTTTC.

This clone was found once. The J gene is TRBJ1-1, the V gene TRBV5-1; D might be TRBD1 (6 bases). The CDR3 extends over 14 amino acids. Germline values: CDR1 SGHRS, CDR2 YFSETQ. Trimming stripped 3 bases from V and 5 bases from J, with 14 bases between. CDR3 amino acids: CASSWKGGETEAFF. DNA for the CDR3: TGCGCCAGCAGCTGGAAGGGGGGCGAGACTGAAGCTTTCTTT.

The chain is built from TRBV2 and TRBJ2-7; D unresolved. CDR1 and CDR2 (germline): SNHLY, FYNNEI. This CDR3 has 12 amino acids. V dropped 4 bases and J dropped 3 bases, with 7 bases sitting between them. The CDR3 sequence: CASSGQRYEQYF. CDR3 sequence (DNA): TGTGCCAGCAGTGGGCAGCGCTACGAGCAGTACTTC.

This chain uses TRBV5-1 with TRBJ2-1; 7 nucleotides match TRBD1. CDR3 length: 13 amino acids. Trimming at V came to 6 bases and at J to 6 bases, leaving 6 bases not matched to a gene. The germline V gene has CDR1 SGHRS and CDR2 YFSETQ. The CDR3 region is CASTGTAINEQFF. CDR3 coding DNA: TGCGCCAGCACAGGGACAGCAATCAATGAGCAGTTCTTC.

The chain couples TRBV5-4 to TRBJ2-5; 8 bases fit TRBD2. Germline V gene lookup returns CDR1 SGHNT and CDR2 YYREEE (reference sequence). The CDR3 is 15 residues long. Trimming took 5 bases from V and 5 from J; bases not matched to a gene: 11. CDR3 loop: CASSPLTSVMETQYF. The CDR3 coding sequence is TGTGCCAGCAGTCCCCTGACTAGCGTGATGGAGACCCAGTACTTC.

V gene TRBV10-3 combines with J gene TRBJ1-4; 7 nucleotides align to TRBD1. The ends lost 5 bases at V and 8 bases at J; junction bases unmatched: 11. The CDR3 is 15 residues long. The germline V gene encodes CDR1 ENHRY and CDR2 SYGVKD. The CDR3 sequence: CAISPTGVVGEKLFF. The CDR3 DNA reads TGTGCCATCAGTCCCACAGGGGTGGTAGGCGAAAAACTGTTTTTT.

The V and J genes are TRBV4-1 and TRBJ1-2; D may be TRBD1 (6 bases). Trimming took 1 base from V and 5 from J, leaving 20 bases between them. Germline values: CDR1 MGHRA, CDR2 YSYEKL. CDR3 length: 17 amino acids. CDR3 region: CASSQVGTGTLPYGYTF. In nucleotides, the CDR3 is TGCGCCAGCAGCCAAGTTGGGACCGGGACACTCCCGTATGGCTACACCTTC.

The CDR3 DNA reads as TGTGCCAGCAGCCCGCCCGAGGTGGGACCATATGGCTACACCTTC. Translation: CASSPPEVGPYGYTF. V usage is TRBV9 and J usage is TRBJ1-2; possible D gene TRBD1, 5 bases. From germline, CDR1 is SGDLS and CDR2 YYNGEE. Trimming pared 4 bases from V and 5 bases from J, leaving 18 bases between. This CDR3 is built from 15 residues.

The chain carries TRBV15 and TRBJ1-5; D perhaps matches TRBD1 (6 bases). The CDR3 runs 14 residues. CDR1 is LNHNV and CDR2 is YYDKDF in the germline V gene (reference sequence). Between the trimmed V and J ends, which lost 2 bases and 6 bases, there was a span of 11 bases. CDR3 amino acids: CATSRQGSGQPQHF. CDR3 nucleotides: TGTGCCACCAGCAGACAGGGGAGCGGTCAGCCCCAGCATTTT. The full variable domain, its missing parts supplied by reference TRBV15 and TRBJ1-5, is DAMVIQNPRYQVTQFGKPVTLSCSQTLNHNVMYWYQQKSSQAPKLLFHYYDKDFNNEADTPDNFQSRRPNTSFCFLDIRSPGLGDTAMYLCATSRQGSGQPQHFGDGTRLSIL.

J is TRBJ2-7 and V is TRBV11-2; D may be TRBD2 (5 bases). Between the trimmed V and J ends, which lost 2 bases and 0 bases, there was a span of 8 bases. The CDR3 length is 14 residues. Germline-derived CDR1 and CDR2 are SGHAT and FQNNGV. The CDR3 spells CASSLLGSSYEQYF. DNA for the CDR3: TGTGCCAGCAGCTTACTGGGGAGCTCCTACGAGCAGTACTTC.

This clone occurred a few times. The chain uses TRBV6-5 and TRBJ2-2; D gene ambiguous. The CDR3 runs to 16 residues. Germline loops: CDR1 MNHEY, CDR2 SVGAGI. V dropped 2 bases and J dropped 5 bases, with 15 bases sitting between them. This CDR3 is CASSYADTPRTGELFF. As DNA, the CDR3 is TGTGCCAGCAGTTACGCCGACACCCCCAGGACCGGGGAGCTGTTTTTT.